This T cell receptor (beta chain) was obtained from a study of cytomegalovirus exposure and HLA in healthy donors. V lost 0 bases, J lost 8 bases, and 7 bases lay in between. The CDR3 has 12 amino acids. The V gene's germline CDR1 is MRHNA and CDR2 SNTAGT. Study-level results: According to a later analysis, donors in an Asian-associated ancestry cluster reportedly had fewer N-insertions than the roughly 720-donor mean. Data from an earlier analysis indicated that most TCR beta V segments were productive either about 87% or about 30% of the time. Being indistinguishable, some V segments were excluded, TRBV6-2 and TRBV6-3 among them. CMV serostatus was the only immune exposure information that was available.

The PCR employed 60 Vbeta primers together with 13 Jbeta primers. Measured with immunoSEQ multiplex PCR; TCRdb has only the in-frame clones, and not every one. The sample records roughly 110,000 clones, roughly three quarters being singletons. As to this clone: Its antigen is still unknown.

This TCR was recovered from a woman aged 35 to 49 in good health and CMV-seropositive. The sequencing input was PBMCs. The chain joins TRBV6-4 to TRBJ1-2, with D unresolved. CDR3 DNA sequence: TGTGCCAGCAGTGACTCTGGGAGCGGCTACACCTTC. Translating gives CASSDSGSGYTF.